The clone carrying this T cell receptor (beta chain) was counted ten times or more. Construction of the TCRbeta library involved unique molecular identifiers. TCRdb recomputed calls from the PCR reads with MiXCR, one row per CDR3 protein. This sample yields 500,000 to 600,000 distinct CDR3 sequences, of which approximately 32% are seen a single time; approximately 2.3% belongs to the top ten. This sample is part of a study of T-cell reconstitution after alpha-beta-depleted transplantation in children. The source of this sequence is a human donor who donated a stem cell graft to a child with aplastic anemia. This specimen consisted of PBMCs from the stem cell graft donor, obtained from the stem cell graft.

CDR3 DNA sequence: TGTGCCAGCAGCCGGGACAGCCAAGTTCGTTCTGGAAACACCATATATTTT. Translating gives CASSRDSQVRSGNTIYF. V gene TRBV12-3 or TRBV12-4 combines with J gene TRBJ1-3, with 7 bases matching TRBD1. This CDR3 contains 17 residues. J gave up 1 base and V 6 bases, and 12 bases lay outside the gene matches.